This TCR beta chain was observed in a study of control samples from healthy donors and cancer patients (dated by TCRdb to the early 2020s). The CDR3, cysteine through phenylalanine, is 14 amino acids long. Just the 42-base CDR3 DNA is kept, in frame starting at base 1. The germline V gene (reference sequence) supplies CDR1 SGHNT and CDR2 YYREEE. V trim: 2 bases; J trim: 4 bases; unmatched bases: 3. The protocol used for the library was the immunoSEQ multiplex PCR assay. TCRdb took over this immuneACCESS table, retaining in-frame rearrangements with V and J assigned. Such tables are incomplete; in checked studies, under half of the missing clones stem from an unresolved V gene, and the remainder is unexplained. For this sample the table gives about 170,000 clones, of which just under 95% were detected only once. Over 3.5% of the sample is in the top ten clones. Comment on this clone: The clone's antigen remains unknown. No much larger clonotype is one base removed from it; base qualities were not supplied.

This TCR derives from a woman aged 60-70 years in good health. The chain is encoded by TRBV5-4 joined to TRBJ1-2, and TRBD1 matches 9 of the central bases. Material for sequencing was blood. CDR3 reads: CASSFWDRVYGYTF. The DNA sequence is as follows: TGTGCCAGCAGCTTCTGGGACAGGGTCTATGGCTACACCTTC.